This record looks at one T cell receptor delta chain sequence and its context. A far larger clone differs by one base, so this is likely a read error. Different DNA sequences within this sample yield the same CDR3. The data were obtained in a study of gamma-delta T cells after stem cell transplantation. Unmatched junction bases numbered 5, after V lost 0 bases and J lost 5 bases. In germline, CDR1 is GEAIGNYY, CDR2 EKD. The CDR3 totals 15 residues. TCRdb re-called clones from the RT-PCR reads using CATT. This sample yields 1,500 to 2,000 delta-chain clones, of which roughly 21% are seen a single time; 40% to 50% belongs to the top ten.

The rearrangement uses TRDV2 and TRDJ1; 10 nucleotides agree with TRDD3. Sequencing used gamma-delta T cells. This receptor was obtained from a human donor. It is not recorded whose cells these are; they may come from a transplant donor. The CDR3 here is CACDTLLGDKDKLIF. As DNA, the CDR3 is TGTGCCTGTGACACCTTGCTGGGGGATAAAGATAAACTCATCTTT.